This T cell receptor beta chain originates from a study of blood T cell repertoires in COVID-19. Study-wide context: Italy, Spain and the United States were the sources of the convalescent and acute COVID-19 samples. Sources were T cells, B-cell-depleted T cells, or PBMCs; the material itself was cDNA or gDNA.

Authors' processing steps: Amplifying reference gene primers gave estimates of nucleated cell counts. Repertoires were generated with immunoSEQ multiplex PCR, while TCRdb's copy carries only in-frame clones and drops some. V and J calls plus clone size are reproduced from that table; the DNA served to infer D and trimming. Here the sample spans 380,000 or so clones, more than 65% being singletons. The germline CDR1 and CDR2 sequences are SGHRS and YFSETQ. The CDR3 has 15 amino acids. Unmatched junction bases numbered 20, after V lost 6 bases and J lost 15 bases. Sequencing used peripheral blood. The V and J genes are TRBV5-1 and TRBJ2-1; 8 nucleotides match TRBD2. This clonotype was sampled from a human donor with acute or convalescent COVID-19. The donor label of this sample is uncertain. CDR3 bases: TGCGCCAGCACCTCTTGGGCAGCGGGGGAACCCTGGACGTTCTTC. Amino acids: CASTSWAAGEPWTFF.